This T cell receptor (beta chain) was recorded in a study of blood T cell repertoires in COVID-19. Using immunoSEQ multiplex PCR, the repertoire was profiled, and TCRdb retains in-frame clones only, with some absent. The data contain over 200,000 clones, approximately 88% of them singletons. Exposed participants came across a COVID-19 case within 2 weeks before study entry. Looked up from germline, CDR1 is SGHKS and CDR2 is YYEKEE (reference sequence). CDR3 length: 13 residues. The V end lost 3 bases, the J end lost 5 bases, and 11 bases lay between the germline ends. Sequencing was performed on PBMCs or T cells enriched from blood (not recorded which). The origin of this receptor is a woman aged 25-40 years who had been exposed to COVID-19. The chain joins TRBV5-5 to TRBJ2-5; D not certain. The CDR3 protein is CASSSADAETQYF. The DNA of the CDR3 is TGTGCCAGCAGCTCCGCCGATGCGGAGACCCAGTACTTC.